Below, 21 T cell receptor beta chains from the same sample are listed, as sequenced in a study of beta chain features in type 1 diabetes. Of the isolated RNA, all was reverse transcribed, and so the sequenced material was expressed TCRB transcripts. Generated by immunoSEQ multiplex PCR, the TCRdb table keeps only in-frame clones and is missing some. The sample contains roughly 230,000 clones, around 9.6% of which appear only once. Sequenced: naive CD4+ T cells from blood. The origin of the receptors is a woman aged 18-29 years in good health.

This clone was picked up a small number of times. The CDR3 spells CASSLAGVYEQYF. The CDR3 nucleotides read TGCGCCAGCAGCTTGGCGGGGGTCTACGAGCAGTACTTC. V is TRBV5-1 and J is TRBJ2-7; possibly TRBD2 for D (6 bases). The V and J ends lost 0 bases and 3 bases respectively, with 7 bases between them. Germline V gene sequence: CDR1 SGHRS, CDR2 YFSETQ. The CDR3 covers 13 residues.

The chain combines TRBV4-1 with TRBJ1-2, with TRBD1 as a possible D gene (6 bases). Trimming cost V 0 bases and J 3 bases, with 17 bases left between them. Germline lookup yields CDR1 MGHRA and CDR2 YSYEKL. The CDR3 is 17 residues long. CDR3 nucleotide sequence: TGCGCCAGCAGCCAAGACGAAATCGTGGGACACGACTATGGCTACACCTTC. Protein sequence: CASSQDEIVGHDYGYTF.

Only a few counts were recorded for this clone. In DNA form, the CDR3 reads TGTGCCACCTCCCCGGGTTTAGAGACCCAGTACTTC. Protein product: CATSPGLETQYF. This chain joins TRBV19 and TRBJ2-5; no clear D. Germline CDR1 is LNHDA and CDR2 is SQIVND (reference sequence). With 10 bases removed from V and 4 bases from J, the gap between germline ends came to 13 bases. This CDR3 contains 12 residues.

V and J are TRBV5-4 and TRBJ2-1, with 7 bases lining up with TRBD2. CDR3 size: 16 residues. J lost 6 bases, V lost 1 base, and 10 bases had no gene match. Germline V gives CDR1 SGHNT, CDR2 YYREEE (reference sequence). The DNA of the CDR3 is TGTGCCAGCAGCTTGTCGGGCGGGAGACTGTTCAATGAGCAGTTCTTC. It is translated as CASSLSGGRLFNEQFF. Supplemented by reference TRBV5-4 and TRBJ2-1, the full variable domain reads ETGVTQSPTHLIKTRGQQVTLRCSSQSGHNTVSWYQQALGQGPQFIFQYYREEENGRGNFPPRFSGLQFPNYSSELNVNALELDDSALYLCASSLSGGRLFNEQFFGPGTRLTVL.

The CDR3 spells CASSQGGRVWTSGAYEQYF. DNA for the CDR3: TGTGCCAGCAGCCAAGGGGGCAGGGTCTGGACTAGCGGGGCCTACGAGCAGTACTTC. The V and J genes are TRBV7-8 and TRBJ2-7; TRBD2 matches 12 bases. The junction had 16 bases not matched to a gene; V was cut back by 5 bases and J by 2 bases. The CDR3 covers 19 residues. Per the germline V gene, CDR1 is SGHVS and CDR2 is FQNEAQ. The whole variable domain, filled in from reference TRBV7-8 and TRBJ2-7, reads GAGVSQSPRYKVAKRGQDVALRCDPISGHVSLFWYQQALGQGPEFLTYFQNEAQLDKSGLPSDRFFAERPEGSVSTLKIQRTQQEDSAVYLCASSQGGRVWTSGAYEQYFGPGTRLTVT.

The chain couples TRBV28 to TRBJ2-7; tentatively, D is TRBD1 (5 bases). Germline-derived CDR1 and CDR2 are MDHEN and SYDVKM. V was pared by 2 bases and J by 7 bases, with 9 bases between. This CDR3 is 12 amino acids long. CDR3 DNA: TGTGCCAGCAGTTTACCCCACAGGGAGCAGTACTTC. As protein: CASSLPHREQYF.

The sample holds a few counts of this clone. The chain combines TRBV7-8 with TRBJ2-2; possibly TRBD1 for D (6 bases). The germline gives CDR1 SGHVS, CDR2 FQNEAQ. This CDR3 region has 15 residues. Trimming took off 4 bases at V and 6 bases at J, with 15 bases between the two ends. The CDR3, as DNA: TGTGCCAGCAGCTCGGAATACCCAGGGGCCGGGGAGCTGTTTTTT. This codes for CASSSEYPGAGELFF.

This clone was seen a few times. The chain combines TRBV2 with TRBJ2-7; D gene ambiguous. The V gene's germline CDR1 is SNHLY and CDR2 FYNNEI. V shed 10 bases and J shed 4 bases, with 14 bases lying between them. The CDR3 length is 12 residues. CDR3 DNA sequence: TGTGCCACTCGGCCCGGGTTGTACGAGCAGTACTTC. This sequence encodes CATRPGLYEQYF.

About this clone: The junction differs from germline at one of its ends, possibly a read error. J is TRBJ1-5 and V is TRBV5-4; D uncertain. Germline V gene lookup returns CDR1 SGHNT and CDR2 YYREEE (reference sequence). CDR3 length: 16 residues. The CDR3 protein is CASSQPPGRTNQPQHF. The CDR3 nucleotides read TGCGCCAGCAGCCAACCCCCCGGGAGGACCAATCAGCCCCAGCATTTT.

The J gene is TRBJ1-5, the V gene TRBV5-8, with no clear D. CDR3 size: 15 residues. Trimming pared 1 base from V and 3 bases from J, leaving 11 bases between. CDR1 SGHTS and CDR2 YDEGEE come from the germline V gene. The CDR3 sequence: CASSLREGVNQPQHF. CDR3 in DNA: TGTGCCAGCAGCTTGAGGGAGGGAGTCAATCAGCCCCAGCATTTT.

The chain couples TRBV6-1 to TRBJ1-2, with 10 bases lining up with TRBD1. The CDR3 has 15 residues. The junction had 6 bases not matched to a gene; V was cut back by 4 bases and J by 4 bases. Per germline, CDR1 MNHNS and CDR2 SASEGT. In DNA, the CDR3 is TGTGCCAGCAGTGGACCGGGACAGGGGAGCTATGGCTACACCTTC. As protein: CASSGPGQGSYGYTF.

This chain uses TRBV19 with TRBJ1-4; 7 bases line up with TRBD1. V trimming: 5 bases; J trimming: 4 bases; junction bases outside the gene matches: 10. The CDR3 sequence is 16 residues long. Germline CDR1 LNHDA, CDR2 SQIVND (reference sequence). The CDR3 is CASSGPPGQRNEKLFF. CDR3 sequence (DNA): TGTGCCAGTAGTGGCCCCCCGGGACAGCGTAATGAAAAACTGTTTTTT.

This clone has a handful of counts. The chain combines TRBV5-5 with TRBJ2-5, with 14 bases matching TRBD2. Trimming removed 4 bases from V and 3 bases from J; junction bases left unmatched: 2. The CDR3 runs 15 residues. Germline-derived CDR1 and CDR2 are SGHKS and YYEKEE (reference sequence). The CDR3 DNA reads TGTGCCAGCAGCGGGGGACTAGCGGGAGAAGAGACCCAGTACTTC. As protein: CASSGGLAGEETQYF.

The rearrangement links TRBV6-5 to TRBJ2-7; D unclear. The CDR3 covers 16 residues. The V gene lost 0 bases and the J gene lost 5 bases, with 17 bases spanning the gap. The germline CDR1 and CDR2 sequences are MNHEY and SVGAGI. The CDR3 DNA reads TGTGCCAGCAGTTACTCGGGTCGGCAGGTTCTCAACGAGCAGTACTTC. It translates to CASSYSGRQVLNEQYF.

The chain has TRBV7-2 and TRBJ1-2; TRBD1 matches 8 bases. Germline V lookup: CDR1 SGHTA, CDR2 FQGNSA. There are 16 residues in the CDR3. After removal of 0 bases from V and 2 bases from J, the junction contained 5 bases not matched to a gene. CDR3 sequence reads: CASSLALGTGNYGYTF. As DNA, the CDR3 is TGTGCCAGCAGCTTAGCGCTGGGGACAGGAAACTATGGCTACACCTTC. The full variable domain, in which reference TRBV7-2 and TRBJ1-2 provide the parts outside the CDR3, is GAGVSQSPSNKVTEKGKDVELRCDPISGHTALYWYRQSLGQGLEFLIYFQGNSAPDKSGLPSDRFSAERTGGSVSTLTIQRTQQEDSAVYLCASSLALGTGNYGYTFGSGTRLTVV.

Only a few counts were recorded for this clone. This chain joins TRBV29-1 and TRBJ1-1; D is unclear. CDR1 is SQVTM, CDR2 ANQGSEA, per germline. The ends were cut back, 7 bases at V and 2 bases at J, with 17 bases in the middle. The CDR3 contains 14 residues. The CDR3 region has the DNA TGCAGCGCCGGTCTCGGGGATCCCAACACTGAAGCTTTCTTT. Residues: CSAGLGDPNTEAFF.

This clone was found a few times. The chain employs TRBV28 and TRBJ2-2, with 9 bases matching TRBD1. Trimming took 3 bases from V and 6 from J; bases not matched to a gene: 5. The CDR3 covers 15 residues. The germline gives CDR1 MDHEN, CDR2 SYDVKM. The CDR3 nucleotides are TGTGCCAGCAGTTTGGGACAGGGAAGGGCCGGGGAGCTGTTTTTT. This sequence encodes CASSLGQGRAGELFF.

The J gene is TRBJ2-7, the V gene TRBV6-5; 9 nucleotides agree with TRBD2. V shed 6 bases and J 2 bases; nucleotides not matched to a gene: 8. Germline V CDR1 and CDR2: MNHEY, SVGAGI. This CDR3 has 15 residues. The CDR3 reads CASRPGLASAYEQYF. The CDR3 DNA sequence: TGTGCCAGCAGACCGGGACTAGCCTCCGCCTACGAGCAGTACTTC.

The chain joins TRBV2 to TRBJ2-1, with D perhaps matching TRBD2 (6 bases). The germline V gene encodes CDR1 SNHLY and CDR2 FYNNEI. Trimming cost V 3 bases and J 6 bases, with 15 bases left between them. The CDR3 has 15 residues. CDR3 in amino acids: CASSDWSGVGNEQFF. The CDR3 DNA follows: TGTGCCAGCAGTGACTGGTCGGGGGTGGGCAATGAGCAGTTCTTC.

Note on this clone: One junction end does not reproduce the germline sequence, and a read error may be involved. V gene TRBV6-1 combines with J gene TRBJ1-1, with D maybe TRBD1 (6 bases). CDR3 length: 11 residues. Germline V gives CDR1 MNHNS, CDR2 SASEGT. CDR3 region: CASQGNPEAFF. In nucleotides, the CDR3 is TGTGCCAGTCAGGGGAACCCTGAAGCTTTCTTT.

This rearrangement joins TRBV19 to TRBJ1-6; TRBD1 agrees at 7 bases. With 8 bases clipped from V and 4 bases from J, the junction kept 5 bases outside the gene matches. The CDR3 consists of 14 residues. CDR1 and CDR2 (germline): LNHDA, SQIVND (reference sequence). CDR3 in amino acids: CASQAGGYNSPLHF. CDR3 coding DNA: TGTGCCAGTCAAGCAGGGGGATATAATTCACCCCTCCACTTT.